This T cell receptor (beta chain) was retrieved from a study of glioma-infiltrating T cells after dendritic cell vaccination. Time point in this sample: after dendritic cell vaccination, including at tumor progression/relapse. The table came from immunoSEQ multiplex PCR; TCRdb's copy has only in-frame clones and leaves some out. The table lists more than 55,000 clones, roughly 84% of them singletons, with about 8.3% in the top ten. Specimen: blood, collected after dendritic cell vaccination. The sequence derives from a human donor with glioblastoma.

The CDR3 DNA is TGTGCCAGCAGTTCGGGGGGGCCAGACAATGAGCAGTTCTTC. Translation: CASSSGGPDNEQFF. The chain uses TRBV28 and TRBJ2-1; 8 nucleotides align to TRBD2. J gave up 5 bases and V 4 bases, and 4 bases lay outside the gene matches. Germline loops: CDR1 MDHEN, CDR2 SYDVKM. The CDR3 length is 14 residues.